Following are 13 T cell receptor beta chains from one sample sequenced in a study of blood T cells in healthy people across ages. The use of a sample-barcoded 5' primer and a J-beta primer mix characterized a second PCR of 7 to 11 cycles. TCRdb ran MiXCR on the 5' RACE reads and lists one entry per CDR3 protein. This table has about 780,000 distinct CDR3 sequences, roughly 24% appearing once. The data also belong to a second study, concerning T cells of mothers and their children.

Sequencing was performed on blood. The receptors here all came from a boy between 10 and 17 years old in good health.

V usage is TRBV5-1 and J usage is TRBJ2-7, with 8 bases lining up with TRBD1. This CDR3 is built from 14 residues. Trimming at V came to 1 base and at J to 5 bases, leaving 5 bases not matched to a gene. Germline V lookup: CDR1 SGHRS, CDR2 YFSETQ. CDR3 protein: CASSLWTGPHEQYF. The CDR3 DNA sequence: TGCGCCAGCAGCTTGTGGACAGGGCCCCACGAGCAGTACTTC.

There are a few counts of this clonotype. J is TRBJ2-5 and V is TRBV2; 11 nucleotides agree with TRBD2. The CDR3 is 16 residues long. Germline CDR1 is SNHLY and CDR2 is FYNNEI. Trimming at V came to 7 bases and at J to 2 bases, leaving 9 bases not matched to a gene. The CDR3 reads CASIAGLAGGQETQYF. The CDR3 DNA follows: TGTGCCAGCATCGCGGGGCTAGCGGGAGGACAAGAGACCCAGTACTTC.

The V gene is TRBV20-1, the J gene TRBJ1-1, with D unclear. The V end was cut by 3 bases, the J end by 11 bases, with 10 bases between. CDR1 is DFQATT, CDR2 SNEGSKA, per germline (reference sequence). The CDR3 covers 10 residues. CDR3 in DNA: TGCAGTGCTAGCAAGGCTTGGGCTTTCTTT. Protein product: CSASKAWAFF.

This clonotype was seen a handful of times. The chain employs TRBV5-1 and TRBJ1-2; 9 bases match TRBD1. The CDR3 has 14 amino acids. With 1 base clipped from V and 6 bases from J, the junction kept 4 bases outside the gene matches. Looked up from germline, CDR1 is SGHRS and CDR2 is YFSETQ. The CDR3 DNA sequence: TGCGCCAGCAGCTTGTTAAGGACAGGGGATGGCTACACCTTC. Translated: CASSLLRTGDGYTF.

The CDR3 DNA follows: TGTGCCAGCCGGACTAGCGGGGGAGTTGGCAAAAACATTCAGTACTTC. Protein sequence: CASRTSGGVGKNIQYF. This chain joins TRBV27 and TRBJ2-4; 13 bases agree with TRBD2. Germline V gene lookup returns CDR1 MNHEY and CDR2 SMNVEV (reference sequence). This CDR3 contains 16 residues. With V trimmed by 8 bases and J by 3 bases, 7 bases remained unmatched.

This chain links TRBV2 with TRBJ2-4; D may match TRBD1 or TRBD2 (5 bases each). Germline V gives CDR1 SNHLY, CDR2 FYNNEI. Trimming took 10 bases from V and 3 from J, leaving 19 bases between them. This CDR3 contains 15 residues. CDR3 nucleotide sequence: TGTGCCACAAGAATGGGGGTTAGCGTCAAAAACATTCAGTACTTC. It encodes CATRMGVSVKNIQYF.

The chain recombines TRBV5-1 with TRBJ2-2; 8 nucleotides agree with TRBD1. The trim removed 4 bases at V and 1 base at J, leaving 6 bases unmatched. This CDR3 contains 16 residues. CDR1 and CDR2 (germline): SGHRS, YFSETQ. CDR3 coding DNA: TGCGCCAGCAGCGGTACAGGGGGATTGAACACCGGGGAGCTGTTTTTT. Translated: CASSGTGGLNTGELFF.

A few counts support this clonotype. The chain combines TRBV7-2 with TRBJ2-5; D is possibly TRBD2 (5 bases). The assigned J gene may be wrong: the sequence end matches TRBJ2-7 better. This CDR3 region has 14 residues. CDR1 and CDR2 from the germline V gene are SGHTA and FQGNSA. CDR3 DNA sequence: TGTGCCAGCAGCTTAGGTAGGAGGACCTACGAGCAGTACTTC. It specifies CASSLGRRTYEQYF.

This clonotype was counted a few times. The chain's CDR3 is CAISERAALRPNEQFF. The CDR3 DNA sequence: TGTGCCATCAGTGAACGAGCGGCACTCCGGCCCAATGAGCAGTTCTTC. The chain joins TRBV10-3 to TRBJ2-1; tentative D call: TRBD2 (5 bases). Trimming cost V 3 bases and J 6 bases, with 18 bases left between them. The CDR3 is made up of 16 amino acids. The germline gives CDR1 ENHRY, CDR2 SYGVKD.

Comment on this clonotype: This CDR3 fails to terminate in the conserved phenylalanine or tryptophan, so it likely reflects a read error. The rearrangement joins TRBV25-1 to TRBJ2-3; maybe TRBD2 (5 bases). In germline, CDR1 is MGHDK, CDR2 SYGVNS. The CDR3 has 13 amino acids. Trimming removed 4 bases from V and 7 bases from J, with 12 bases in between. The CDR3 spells CASSVGVPNTQYS. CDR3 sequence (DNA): TGTGCCAGCAGTGTCGGGGTACCGAATACGCAGTATTCT.

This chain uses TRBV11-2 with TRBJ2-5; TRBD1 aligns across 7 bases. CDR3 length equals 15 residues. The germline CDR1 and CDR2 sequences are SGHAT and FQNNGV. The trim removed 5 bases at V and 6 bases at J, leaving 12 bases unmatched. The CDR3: CASSPPGTDGKTQYF. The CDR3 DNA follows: TGTGCCAGCAGCCCGCCCGGGACAGATGGGAAGACCCAGTACTTC.

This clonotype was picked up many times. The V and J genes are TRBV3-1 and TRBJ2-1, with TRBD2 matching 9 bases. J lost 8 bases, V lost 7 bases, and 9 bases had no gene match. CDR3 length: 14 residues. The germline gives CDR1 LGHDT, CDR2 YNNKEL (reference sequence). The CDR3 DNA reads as TGTGCCAGCAAACAAGCGGGGGGCCGGGATGAGCAGTTCTTC. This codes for CASKQAGGRDEQFF.

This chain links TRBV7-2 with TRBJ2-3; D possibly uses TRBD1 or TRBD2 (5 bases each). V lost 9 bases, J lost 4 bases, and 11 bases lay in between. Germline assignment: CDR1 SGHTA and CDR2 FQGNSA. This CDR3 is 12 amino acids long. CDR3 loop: CARGTLSDTQYF. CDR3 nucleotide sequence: TGTGCCAGAGGGACCCTCTCAGATACGCAGTATTTT.